This TCR beta chain is from a study of T-cell reconstitution after alpha-beta-depleted transplantation in children. Study observations and caveats: At one year after transplant, newly produced T cells mostly accounted for T-cell counts and diversity. Several hundred expanded graft clones reportedly were the source of alpha-beta T cells about two months after transplant. Some patients' high day-60 TCRbeta diversity was attributed to recipient cells surviving conditioning.

Unique molecular identifiers were used in preparing the TCRbeta library. TCRdb passed the PCR reads through MiXCR, listing each CDR3 protein once. This table has a few hundred thousand distinct CDR3 sequences, over 20% appearing once. This clonotype was counted between two and nine times. What it binds is unknown. The CDR3 covers 17 residues. Trimming at V came to 3 bases and at J to 5 bases, leaving 13 bases not matched to a gene. Germline CDR1 reads DFQATT; CDR2 reads SNEGSKA (reference sequence). The chain links TRBV20-1 to TRBJ2-1, with 10 bases fitting TRBD2. The clonotype was recovered from a boy in the first two years of life with Wiskott-Aldrich syndrome, due to receive a stem cell transplant. Here the sequenced sample was PBMCs, taken before TCRalphabeta/CD19-depleted stem cell transplant. CDR3 sequence (DNA): TGCAGTGCTAGGGGTATTCTAGCGGGAGTTCCCCACAATGAGCAGTTCTTC. As protein: CSARGILAGVPHNEQFF.